Listed here are 5 T cell receptor beta chains from one sample, sequenced in a study of post-analysis software for immune sequencing data. General study findings and limits: Five TRBV segments, TRBV5-6, TRBV5-1 and TRBV20-1 among them, were found more frequent in patients than controls.

Unique molecular identifiers were present in the TCR beta cDNA libraries. TCRdb re-analysed the PCR reads in MiXCR, keeping a single row per CDR3 protein. The table includes under 200,000 distinct CDR3 sequences, approximately 29% detected once. The antigens for these receptors are not known. The sample comprised blood. All receptors come from a girl aged 2 to 17 with multiple sclerosis.

This clonotype was picked up many times. The rearrangement links TRBV5-6 to TRBJ2-1; D is perhaps TRBD1 (5 bases). Germline assignment: CDR1 SGHDT and CDR2 YYEEEE. Trimming removed 4 bases from V and 7 bases from J, with 12 bases in between. The CDR3 is 13 residues long. The CDR3 region is CASSLLRANEQFF. The CDR3 DNA is TGTGCCAGCAGCCTACTCAGGGCGAATGAGCAGTTCTTC.

This clonotype was recorded many times. V gene TRBV7-3 combines with J gene TRBJ2-5; D might be TRBD1 (6 bases). The CDR3 totals 16 residues. V was shortened by 2 bases and J by 1 base, with 14 bases between the two germline ends. Germline V gene data show CDR1 as SGHTA and CDR2 as FQGTGA. The CDR3 protein is CASSLSGTTFQETQYF. The CDR3 DNA sequence: TGTGCCAGCAGCTTATCAGGGACAACCTTCCAAGAGACCCAGTACTTC.

This clonotype was observed a few times. The CDR3 DNA reads TGTGCCAGCAGCCCTCTAAGAGGCAGAGCTTTCTTT. It specifies CASSPLRGRAFF. V and J are TRBV11-2 and TRBJ1-1, with D unresolved. V lost 5 bases, J lost 10 bases, and 14 bases lay in between. The CDR3 length is 12 residues. Germline V gives CDR1 SGHAT, CDR2 FQNNGV.

The V and J genes are TRBV5-1 and TRBJ2-5; 11 bases line up with TRBD1. The end of the DNA fits TRBJ2-7 better, so the J call may be wrong. In germline, CDR1 is SGHRS, CDR2 YFSETQ. This CDR3 is 15 amino acids long. In DNA form, the CDR3 reads TGCGCCAGCAGCTTGGCAGGACAGGGGGCCGACGAGCAGTACTTC. This sequence encodes CASSLAGQGADEQYF.

This clonotype was seen a handful of times. This chain uses TRBV5-1 with TRBJ2-5, with a weak D call TRBD2 (6 bases). The CDR3 consists of 16 residues. Germline V gene lookup returns CDR1 SGHRS and CDR2 YFSETQ. Trimming took 3 bases from V and 11 from J, leaving 26 bases between them. The DNA for the CDR3 is TGCGCCAGCAGCTCCTTAGCGGCAAATTCCTACAATGAGCAGTACTTC. It yields the protein CASSSLAANSYNEQYF.